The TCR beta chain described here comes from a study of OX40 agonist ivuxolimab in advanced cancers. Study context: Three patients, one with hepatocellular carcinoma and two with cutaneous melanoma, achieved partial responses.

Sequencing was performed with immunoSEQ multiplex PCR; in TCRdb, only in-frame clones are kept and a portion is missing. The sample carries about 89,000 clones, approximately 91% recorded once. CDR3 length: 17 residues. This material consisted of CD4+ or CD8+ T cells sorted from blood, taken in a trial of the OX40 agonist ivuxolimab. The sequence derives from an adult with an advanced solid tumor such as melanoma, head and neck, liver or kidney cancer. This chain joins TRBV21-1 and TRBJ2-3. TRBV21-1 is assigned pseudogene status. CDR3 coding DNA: TGTGCCATCCCCCCTCCCCCCGGGCGCATTAACACAGATACGCAGTATTTT. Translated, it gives CAIPPPPGRINTDTQYF.